This entry concerns a single T cell receptor beta chain. The study ran the assay at deep level. Produced via immunoSEQ multiplex PCR; TCRdb's table is partial and in-frame only. The table records about a million clones, around 80% of them present only once. The germline V gene encodes CDR1 DFQATT and CDR2 SNEGSKA (reference sequence). The CDR3 totals 11 residues. The V end was cut by 6 bases, the J end by 8 bases, with 13 bases between. This sample is part of a study of shared clonotypes between healthy human individuals. The study separated CD4+ cells into CD45RA+ naive and CD45RA-negative memory subsets.

This clonotype originated in a man younger than 35 in good health. The V and J genes are TRBV20-1 and TRBJ1-2; D not certain. Sequencing used memory CD4+ T cells sorted from blood. Subset here: CD45RA-negative fraction. CDR3 sequence: CSASGLGGYTF. The CDR3 DNA reads TGCAGTGCCTCAGGTTTGGGGGGCTACACCTTC.